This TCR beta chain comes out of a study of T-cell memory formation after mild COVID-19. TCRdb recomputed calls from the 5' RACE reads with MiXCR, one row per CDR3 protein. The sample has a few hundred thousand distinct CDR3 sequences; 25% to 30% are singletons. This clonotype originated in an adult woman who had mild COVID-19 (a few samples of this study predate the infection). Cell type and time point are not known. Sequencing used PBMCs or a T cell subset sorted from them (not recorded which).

CDR3 region: CASSISPAGANVLTF. Written as DNA, the CDR3 is TGCGCCAGCAGCATAAGCCCGGCTGGGGCCAACGTCCTGACTTTC. The J gene is TRBJ2-6, the V gene TRBV4-1; unclear D gene. Germline lookup yields CDR1 MGHRA and CDR2 YSYEKL. Trimming cost V 5 bases and J 2 bases, with 10 bases left between them. The CDR3 sequence is 15 residues long.